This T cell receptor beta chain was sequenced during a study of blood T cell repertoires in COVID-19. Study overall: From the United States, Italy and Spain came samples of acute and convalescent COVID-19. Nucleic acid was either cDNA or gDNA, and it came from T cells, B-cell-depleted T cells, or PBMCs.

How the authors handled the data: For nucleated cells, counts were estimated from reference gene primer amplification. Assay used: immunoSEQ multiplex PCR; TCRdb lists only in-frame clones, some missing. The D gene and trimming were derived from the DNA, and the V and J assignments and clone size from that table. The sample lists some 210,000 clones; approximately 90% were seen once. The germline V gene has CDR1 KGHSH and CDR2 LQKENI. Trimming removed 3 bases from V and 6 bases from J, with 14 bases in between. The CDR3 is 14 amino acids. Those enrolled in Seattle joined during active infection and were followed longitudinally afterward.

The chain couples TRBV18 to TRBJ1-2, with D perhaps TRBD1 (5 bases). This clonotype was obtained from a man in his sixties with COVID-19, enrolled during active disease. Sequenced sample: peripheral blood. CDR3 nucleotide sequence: TGTGCCAGCTCACCGGGAAGGACGGGGGATGGCTACACCTTC. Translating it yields CASSPGRTGDGYTF.